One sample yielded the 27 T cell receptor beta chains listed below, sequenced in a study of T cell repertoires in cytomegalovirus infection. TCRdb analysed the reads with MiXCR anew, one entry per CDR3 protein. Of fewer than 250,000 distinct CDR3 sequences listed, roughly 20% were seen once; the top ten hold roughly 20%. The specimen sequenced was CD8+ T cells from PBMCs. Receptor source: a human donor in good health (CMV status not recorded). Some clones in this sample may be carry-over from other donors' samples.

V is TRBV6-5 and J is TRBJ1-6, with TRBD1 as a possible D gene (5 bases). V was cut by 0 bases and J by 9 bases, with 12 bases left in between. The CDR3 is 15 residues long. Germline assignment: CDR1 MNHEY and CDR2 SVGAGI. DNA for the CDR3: TGTGCCAGCAGTTACTCTACCGGGGGAGGTTCACCCCTCCACTTT. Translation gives CASSYSTGGGSPLHF.

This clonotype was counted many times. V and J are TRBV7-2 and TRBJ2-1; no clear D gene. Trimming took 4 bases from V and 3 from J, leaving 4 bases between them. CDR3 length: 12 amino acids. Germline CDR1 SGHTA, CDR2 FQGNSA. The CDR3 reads CASSSHYNEQFF. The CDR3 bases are TGTGCCAGCAGCTCCCACTACAATGAGCAGTTCTTC.

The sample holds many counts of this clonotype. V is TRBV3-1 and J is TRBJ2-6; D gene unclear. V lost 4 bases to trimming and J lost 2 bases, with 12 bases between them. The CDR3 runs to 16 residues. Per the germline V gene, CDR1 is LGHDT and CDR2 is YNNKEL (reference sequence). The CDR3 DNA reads TGTGCCAGCAGCCCCCTAATTGGGGCTGGGGCCAACGTCCTGACTTTC. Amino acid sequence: CASSPLIGAGANVLTF.

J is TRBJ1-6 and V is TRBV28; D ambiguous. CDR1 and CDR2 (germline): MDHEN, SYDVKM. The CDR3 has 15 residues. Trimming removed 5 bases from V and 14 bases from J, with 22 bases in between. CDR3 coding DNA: TGTGCCAGCAGTCTACCGGGCCTCCCCCCTGGGACCCTCCACTTT. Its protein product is CASSLPGLPPGTLHF.

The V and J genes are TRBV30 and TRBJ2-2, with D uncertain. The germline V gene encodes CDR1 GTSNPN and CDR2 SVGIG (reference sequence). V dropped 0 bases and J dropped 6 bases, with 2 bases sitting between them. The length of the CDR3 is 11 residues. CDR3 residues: CAWSVSGELFF. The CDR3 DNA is TGTGCCTGGAGTGTTTCCGGGGAGCTGTTTTTT.

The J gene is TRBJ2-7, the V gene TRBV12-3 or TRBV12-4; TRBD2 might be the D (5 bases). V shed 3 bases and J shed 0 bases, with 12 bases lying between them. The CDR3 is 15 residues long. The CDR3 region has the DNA TGTGCCAGCAGTTTGTTCCGGGGAAGCTCCTACGAGCAGTACTTC. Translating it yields CASSLFRGSSYEQYF.

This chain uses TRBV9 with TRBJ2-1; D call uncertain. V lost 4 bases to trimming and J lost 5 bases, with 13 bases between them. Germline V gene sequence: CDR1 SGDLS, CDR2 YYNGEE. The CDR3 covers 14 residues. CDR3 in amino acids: CASSPPSLDNEQFF. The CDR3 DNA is TGTGCCAGCAGCCCTCCGAGTTTAGACAATGAGCAGTTCTTC.

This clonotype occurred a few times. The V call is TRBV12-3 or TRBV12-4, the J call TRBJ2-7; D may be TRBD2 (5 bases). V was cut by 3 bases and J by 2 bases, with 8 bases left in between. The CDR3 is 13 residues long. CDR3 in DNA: TGTGCCAGCAGTTTTGGGGAGACCTACGAGCAGTACTTC. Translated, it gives CASSFGETYEQYF.

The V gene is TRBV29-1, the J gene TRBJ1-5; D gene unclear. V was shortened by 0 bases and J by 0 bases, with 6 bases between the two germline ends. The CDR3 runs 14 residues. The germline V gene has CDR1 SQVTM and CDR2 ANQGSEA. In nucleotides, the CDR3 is TGCAGCGTTGAAGATCCTGTTAGCAATCAGCCCCAGCATTTT. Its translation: CSVEDPVSNQPQHF.

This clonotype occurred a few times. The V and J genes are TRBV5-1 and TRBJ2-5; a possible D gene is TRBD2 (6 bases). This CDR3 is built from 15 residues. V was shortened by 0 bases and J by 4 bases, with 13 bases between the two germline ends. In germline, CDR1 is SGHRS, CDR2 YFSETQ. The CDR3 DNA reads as TGCGCCAGCAGCTTGGCCGGGAGATCTTTAGAGACCCAGTACTTC. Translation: CASSLAGRSLETQYF.

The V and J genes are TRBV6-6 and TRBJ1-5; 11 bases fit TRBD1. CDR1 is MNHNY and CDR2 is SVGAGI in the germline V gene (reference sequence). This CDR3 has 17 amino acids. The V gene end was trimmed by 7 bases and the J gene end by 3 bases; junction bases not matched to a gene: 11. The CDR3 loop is CASNTSGTGGSNQPQHF. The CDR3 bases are TGTGCCAGCAATACGTCCGGGACAGGGGGGTCCAATCAGCCCCAGCATTTT.

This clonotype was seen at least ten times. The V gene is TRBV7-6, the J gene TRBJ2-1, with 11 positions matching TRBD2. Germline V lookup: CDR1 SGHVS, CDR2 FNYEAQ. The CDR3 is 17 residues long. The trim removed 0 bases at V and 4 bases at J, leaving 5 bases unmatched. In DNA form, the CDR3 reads TGTGCCAGCAGCTTAGCCACGGGACTAGCGGAGTACAATGAGCAGTTCTTC. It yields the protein CASSLATGLAEYNEQFF.

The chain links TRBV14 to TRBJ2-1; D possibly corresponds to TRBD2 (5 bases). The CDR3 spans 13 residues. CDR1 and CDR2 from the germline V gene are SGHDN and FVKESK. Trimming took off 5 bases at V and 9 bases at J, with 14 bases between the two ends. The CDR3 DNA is TGTGCCAGCAGCTTTGACGAGGGCAGTGAGCAGTTCTTC. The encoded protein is CASSFDEGSEQFF.

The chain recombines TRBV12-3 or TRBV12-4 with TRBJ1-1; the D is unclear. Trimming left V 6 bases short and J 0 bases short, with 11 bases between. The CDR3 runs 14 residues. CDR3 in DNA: TGTGCCAGCAGCGTGTCTCCGGTGAACACTGAAGCTTTCTTT. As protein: CASSVSPVNTEAFF.

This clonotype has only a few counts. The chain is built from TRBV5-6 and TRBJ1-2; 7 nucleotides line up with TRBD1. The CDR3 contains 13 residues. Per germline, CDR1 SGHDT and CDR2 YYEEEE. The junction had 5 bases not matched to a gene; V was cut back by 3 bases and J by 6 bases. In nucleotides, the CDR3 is TGTGCCAGCAGCTCCTTGACAGGGAATGGCTACACCTTC. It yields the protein CASSSLTGNGYTF. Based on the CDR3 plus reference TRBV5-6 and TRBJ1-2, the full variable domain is DAGVTQSPTHLIKTRGQQVTLRCSPKSGHDTVSWYQQALGQGPQFIFQYYEEEERQRGNFPDRFSGHQFPNYSSELNVNALLLGDSALYLCASSSLTGNGYTFGSGTRLTVV.

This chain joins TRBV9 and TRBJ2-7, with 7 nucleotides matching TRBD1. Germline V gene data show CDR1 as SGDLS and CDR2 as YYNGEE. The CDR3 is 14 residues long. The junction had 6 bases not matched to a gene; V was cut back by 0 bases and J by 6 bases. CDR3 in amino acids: CASSVGTGRSEQYF. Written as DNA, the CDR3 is TGTGCCAGCAGCGTAGGGACAGGTCGTTCCGAGCAGTACTTC.

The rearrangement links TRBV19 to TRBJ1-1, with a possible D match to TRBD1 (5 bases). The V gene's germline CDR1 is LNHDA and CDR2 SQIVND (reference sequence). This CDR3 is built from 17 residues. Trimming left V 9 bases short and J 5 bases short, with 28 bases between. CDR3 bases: TGTGCCAGCCGCTACGGCCCAGGGTGGATGGTAGGGACTGAAGCTTTCTTT. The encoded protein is CASRYGPGWMVGTEAFF.

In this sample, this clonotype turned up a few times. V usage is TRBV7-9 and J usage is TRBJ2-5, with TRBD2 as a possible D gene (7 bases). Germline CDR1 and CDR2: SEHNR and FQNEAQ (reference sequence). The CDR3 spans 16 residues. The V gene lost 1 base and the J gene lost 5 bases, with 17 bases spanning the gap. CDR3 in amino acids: CASSLDGGRLRETQYF. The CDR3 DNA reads TGTGCCAGCAGCTTAGACGGGGGGCGATTGAGGGAGACCCAGTACTTC.

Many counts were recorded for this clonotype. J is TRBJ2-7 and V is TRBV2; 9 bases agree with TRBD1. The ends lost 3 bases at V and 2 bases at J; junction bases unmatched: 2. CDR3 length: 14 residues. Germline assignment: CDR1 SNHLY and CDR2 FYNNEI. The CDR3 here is CASSDGTGTYEQYF. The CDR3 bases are TGTGCCAGCAGTGATGGGACAGGGACCTACGAGCAGTACTTC.

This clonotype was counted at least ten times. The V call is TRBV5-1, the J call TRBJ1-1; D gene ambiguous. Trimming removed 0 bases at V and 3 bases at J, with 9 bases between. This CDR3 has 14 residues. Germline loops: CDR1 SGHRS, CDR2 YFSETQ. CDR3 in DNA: TGCGCCAGCAGCTTGGGACCCCTGGACACTGAAGCTTTCTTT. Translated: CASSLGPLDTEAFF. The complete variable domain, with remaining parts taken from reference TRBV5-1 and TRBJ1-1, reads KAGVTQTPRYLIKTRGQQVTLSCSPISGHRSVSWYQQTPGQGLQFLFEYFSETQRNKGNFPGRFSGRQFSNSRSEMNVSTLELGDSALYLCASSLGPLDTEAFFGQGTRLTVV.

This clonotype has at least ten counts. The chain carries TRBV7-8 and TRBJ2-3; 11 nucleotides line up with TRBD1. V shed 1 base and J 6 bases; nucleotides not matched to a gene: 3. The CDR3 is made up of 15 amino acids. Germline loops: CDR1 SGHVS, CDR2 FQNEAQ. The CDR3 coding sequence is TGTGCCAGCAGCTTAGAGGGACAGGGGGGCGATACGCAGTATTTT. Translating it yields CASSLEGQGGDTQYF.

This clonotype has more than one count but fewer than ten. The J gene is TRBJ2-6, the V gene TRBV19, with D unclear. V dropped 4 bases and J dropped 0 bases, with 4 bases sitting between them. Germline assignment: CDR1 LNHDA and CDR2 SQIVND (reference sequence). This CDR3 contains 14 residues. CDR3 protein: CASSTHSGANVLTF. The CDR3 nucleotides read TGTGCCAGTAGTACCCACTCTGGGGCCAACGTCCTGACTTTC.

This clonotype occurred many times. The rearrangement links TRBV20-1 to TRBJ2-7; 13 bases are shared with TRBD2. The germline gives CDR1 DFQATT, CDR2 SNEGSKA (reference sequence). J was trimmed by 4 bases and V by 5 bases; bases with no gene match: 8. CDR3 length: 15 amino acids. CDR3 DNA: TGCAGTGCTCAGACTTTGACTAGCGGGGGGTACGAGCAGTACTTC. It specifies CSAQTLTSGGYEQYF.

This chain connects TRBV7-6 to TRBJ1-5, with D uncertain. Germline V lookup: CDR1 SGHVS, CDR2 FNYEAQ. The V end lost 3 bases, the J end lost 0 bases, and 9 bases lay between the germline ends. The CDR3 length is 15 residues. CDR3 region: CASSLWEDSNQPQHF. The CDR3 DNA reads TGTGCCAGCAGCTTGTGGGAGGATAGCAATCAGCCCCAGCATTTT.

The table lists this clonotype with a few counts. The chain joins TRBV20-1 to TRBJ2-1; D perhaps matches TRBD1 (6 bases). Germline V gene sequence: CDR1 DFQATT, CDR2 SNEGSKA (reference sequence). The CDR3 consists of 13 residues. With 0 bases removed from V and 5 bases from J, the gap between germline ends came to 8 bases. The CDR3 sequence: CSAREGQNNEQFF. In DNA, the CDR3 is TGCAGTGCTAGAGAAGGACAGAACAATGAGCAGTTCTTC.

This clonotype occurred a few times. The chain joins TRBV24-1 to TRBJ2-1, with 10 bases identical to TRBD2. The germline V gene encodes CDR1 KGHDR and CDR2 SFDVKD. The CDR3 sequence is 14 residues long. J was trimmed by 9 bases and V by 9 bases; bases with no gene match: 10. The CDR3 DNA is TGTGCCACCGGACCCAGCGGGGGGGCGGTTGAGCAGTTCTTC. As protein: CATGPSGGAVEQFF.

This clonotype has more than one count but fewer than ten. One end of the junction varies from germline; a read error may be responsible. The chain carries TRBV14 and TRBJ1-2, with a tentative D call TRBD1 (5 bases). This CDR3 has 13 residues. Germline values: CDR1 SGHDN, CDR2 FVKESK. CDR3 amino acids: CASSPRDFWVPHF. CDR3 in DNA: TGTGCCAGCAGCCCCCGGGACTTTTGGGTTCCTCACTTC.